A single sample gave rise to the 9 T cell receptor beta chains below, sequenced in a study of T cells after yellow fever vaccination. TCRdb re-derived calls from the 5' RACE reads in MiXCR, one entry per CDR3 protein. Of just under 600,000 distinct CDR3 sequences listed, roughly 13% are singletons. This sample comprised PBMCs, obtained on the day of the yellow fever booster vaccination. The receptors were sampled from a man aged 25 to 45 who received the YFV17D yellow fever vaccine.

This chain joins TRBV19 and TRBJ2-2; possibly TRBD1 or TRBD2 for D (5 bases each). V gave up 8 bases and J gave up 5 bases, with 15 bases separating them. This CDR3 is built from 14 residues. The germline V gene has CDR1 LNHDA and CDR2 SQIVND (reference sequence). The CDR3 bases are TGTGCCAGTGTCAGCAGGGAGATGACCGGGGAGCTGTTTTTT. Protein sequence: CASVSREMTGELFF. Using reference TRBV19 and TRBJ2-2 for the parts outside the CDR3, the full variable domain is DGGITQSPKYLFRKEGQNVTLSCEQNLNHDAMYWYRQDPGQGLRLIYYSQIVNDFQKGDIAEGYSVSREKKESFPLTVTSAQKNPTAFYLCASVSREMTGELFFGEGSRLTVL.

This clonotype was detected only a few times. This chain joins TRBV24-1 and TRBJ2-1; the match to TRBD2 covers 14 bases. Unmatched junction bases numbered 6, after V lost 3 bases and J lost 6 bases. Germline lookup yields CDR1 KGHDR and CDR2 SFDVKD. CDR3 length: 17 residues. As DNA, the CDR3 is TGTGCCACCAGTGATACCTCCGGGACTAGCGGGAGCAATGAGCAGTTCTTC. It yields the protein CATSDTSGTSGSNEQFF.

The chain has TRBV11-1 and TRBJ2-7; 11 positions match TRBD1. After removal of 0 bases from V and 1 base from J, the junction contained 11 bases not matched to a gene. The CDR3 totals 19 residues. Per germline, CDR1 SGHAT and CDR2 FQDESV (reference sequence). CDR3 coding DNA: TGTGCCAGCAGCTTAGCCCCGGGGACAGGGGGTAAATGGTCCTACGAGCAGTACTTC. Its translation is CASSLAPGTGGKWSYEQYF.

The chain joins TRBV5-5 to TRBJ2-1; unclear D gene. The germline V gene encodes CDR1 SGHKS and CDR2 YYEKEE (reference sequence). The CDR3 is 16 residues long. The V end lost 4 bases, the J end lost 7 bases, and 21 bases lay between the germline ends. The CDR3 region is CASSPHGVRSWNEQFF. The CDR3 nucleotides read TGTGCCAGCAGCCCTCACGGCGTGAGGTCCTGGAATGAGCAGTTCTTC.

V gene TRBV7-9 combines with J gene TRBJ2-1; D remains unclear. The V and J ends lost 5 bases and 2 bases respectively, with 13 bases between them. There are 15 residues in the CDR3. Germline values: CDR1 SEHNR, CDR2 FQNEAQ (reference sequence). The CDR3 DNA reads as TGTGCCAGCAGCATTGACATTACCCCCTACAATGAGCAGTTCTTC. This codes for CASSIDITPYNEQFF.

The rearrangement joins TRBV18 to TRBJ1-2; no clear D. Trimming took off 7 bases at V and 3 bases at J, with 9 bases between the two ends. This CDR3 region has 12 residues. Germline V gives CDR1 KGHSH, CDR2 LQKENI. The CDR3 bases are TGTGCCAGCTACGAGGATCACTATGGCTACACCTTC. This sequence encodes CASYEDHYGYTF.

The rearrangement links TRBV10-3 to TRBJ2-2; D perhaps matches TRBD2 (5 bases). Trimming left V 3 bases short and J 2 bases short, with 10 bases between. The CDR3 extends over 15 amino acids. Germline V gene sequence: CDR1 ENHRY, CDR2 SYGVKD. This chain's CDR3 is CAISEPGLNTGELFF. As DNA, the CDR3 is TGTGCCATCAGTGAACCTGGACTCAACACCGGGGAGCTGTTTTTT.

This clonotype was observed a few times. The CDR3 DNA sequence: TGCGCCAGCAGGGCCTCACTTGTGAACACTGAAGCTTTCTTT. Amino acid sequence: CASRASLVNTEAFF. The chain uses TRBV5-1 and TRBJ1-1; D gene ambiguous. This CDR3 comprises 14 residues. The germline gives CDR1 SGHRS, CDR2 YFSETQ. The V and J ends lost 5 bases and 0 bases respectively, with 11 bases between them.

The genes are TRBV29-1 and TRBJ1-3; tentatively, D is TRBD1 (6 bases). This CDR3 is 13 amino acids long. The germline V gene has CDR1 SQVTM and CDR2 ANQGSEA. Trimming stripped 3 bases from V and 5 bases from J, with 11 bases between. CDR3 residues: CSVDNRERNTIYF. Written as DNA, the CDR3 is TGCAGCGTTGATAACAGGGAAAGAAACACCATATATTTT.